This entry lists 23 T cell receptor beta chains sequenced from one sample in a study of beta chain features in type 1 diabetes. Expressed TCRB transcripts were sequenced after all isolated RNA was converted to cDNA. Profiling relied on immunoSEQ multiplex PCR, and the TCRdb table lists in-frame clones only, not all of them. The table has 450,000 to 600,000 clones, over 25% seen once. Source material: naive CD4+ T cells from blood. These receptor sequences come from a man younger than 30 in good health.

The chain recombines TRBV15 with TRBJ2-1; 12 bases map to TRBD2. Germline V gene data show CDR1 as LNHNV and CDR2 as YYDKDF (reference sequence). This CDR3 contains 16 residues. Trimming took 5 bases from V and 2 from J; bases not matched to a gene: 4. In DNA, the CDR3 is TGTGCCACCAGCTCGCGACTAGCGGGAGCCTACAATGAGCAGTTCTTC. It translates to CATSSRLAGAYNEQFF.

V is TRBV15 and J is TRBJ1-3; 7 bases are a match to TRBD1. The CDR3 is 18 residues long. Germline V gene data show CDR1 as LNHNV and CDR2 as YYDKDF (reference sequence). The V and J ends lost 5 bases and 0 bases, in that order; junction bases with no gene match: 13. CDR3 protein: CATSANPGQLSSGNTIYF. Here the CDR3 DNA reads TGTGCCACCAGCGCTAATCCGGGACAGCTGAGCTCTGGAAACACCATATATTTT.

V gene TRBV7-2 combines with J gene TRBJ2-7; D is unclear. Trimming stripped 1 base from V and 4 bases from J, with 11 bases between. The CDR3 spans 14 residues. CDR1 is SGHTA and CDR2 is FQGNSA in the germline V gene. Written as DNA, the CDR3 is TGTGCCAGCAGCTTAGAGGCCAGGACGTACGAGCAGTACTTC. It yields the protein CASSLEARTYEQYF.

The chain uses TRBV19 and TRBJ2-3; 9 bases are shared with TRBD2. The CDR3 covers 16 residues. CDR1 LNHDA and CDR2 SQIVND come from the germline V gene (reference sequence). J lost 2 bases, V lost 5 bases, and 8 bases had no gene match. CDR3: CASSPAGGPNTDTQYF. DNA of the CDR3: TGTGCCAGTAGTCCGGCGGGAGGGCCGAACACAGATACGCAGTATTTT.

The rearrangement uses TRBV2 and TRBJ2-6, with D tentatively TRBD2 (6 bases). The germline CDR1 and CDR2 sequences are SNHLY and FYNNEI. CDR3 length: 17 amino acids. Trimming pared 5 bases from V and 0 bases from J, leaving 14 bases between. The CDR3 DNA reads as TGTGCCAGCAGTCTCAGTAAAGCGGGCTCTGGGGCCAACGTCCTGACTTTC. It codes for CASSLSKAGSGANVLTF.

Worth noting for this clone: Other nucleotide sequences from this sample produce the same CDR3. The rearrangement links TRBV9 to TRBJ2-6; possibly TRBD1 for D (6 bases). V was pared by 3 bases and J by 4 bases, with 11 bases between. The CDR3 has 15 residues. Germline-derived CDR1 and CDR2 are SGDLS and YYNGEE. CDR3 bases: TGTGCCAGCAGCGCAACAGGGTCCGGGGCCAACGTCCTGACTTTC. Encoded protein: CASSATGSGANVLTF.

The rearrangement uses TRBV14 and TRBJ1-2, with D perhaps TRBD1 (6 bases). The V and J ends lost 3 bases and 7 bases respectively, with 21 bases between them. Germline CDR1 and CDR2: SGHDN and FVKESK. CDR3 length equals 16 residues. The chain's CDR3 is CASSQGWGGAAPGYTF. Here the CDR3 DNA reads TGTGCCAGCAGCCAGGGATGGGGGGGCGCCGCGCCTGGCTACACCTTC.

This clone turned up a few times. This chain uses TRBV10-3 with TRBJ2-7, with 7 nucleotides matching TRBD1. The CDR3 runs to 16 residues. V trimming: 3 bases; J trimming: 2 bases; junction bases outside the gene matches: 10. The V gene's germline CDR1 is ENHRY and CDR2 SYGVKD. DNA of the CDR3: TGTGCCATCAGTGACATCGCCCGGGACAGAACCTACGAGCAGTACTTC. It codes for CAISDIARDRTYEQYF.

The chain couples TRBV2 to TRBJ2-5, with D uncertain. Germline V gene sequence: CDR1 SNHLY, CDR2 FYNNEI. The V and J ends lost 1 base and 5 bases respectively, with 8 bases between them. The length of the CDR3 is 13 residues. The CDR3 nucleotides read TGTGCCAGCAGTGAAGGAAGAGCGGAGACCCAGTACTTC. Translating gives CASSEGRAETQYF.

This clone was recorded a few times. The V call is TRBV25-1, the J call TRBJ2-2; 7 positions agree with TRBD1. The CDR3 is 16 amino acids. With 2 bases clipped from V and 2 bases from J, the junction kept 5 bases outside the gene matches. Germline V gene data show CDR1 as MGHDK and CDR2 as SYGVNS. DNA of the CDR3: TGTGCCAGCAGTGAACTTGGGACAGTTAACACCGGGGAGCTGTTTTTT. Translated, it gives CASSELGTVNTGELFF.

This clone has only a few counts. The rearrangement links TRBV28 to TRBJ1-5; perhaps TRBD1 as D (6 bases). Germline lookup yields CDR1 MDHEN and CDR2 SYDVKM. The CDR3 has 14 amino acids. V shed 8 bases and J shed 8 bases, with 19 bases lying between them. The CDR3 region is CASSRAGAVEPQHF. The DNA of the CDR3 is TGTGCCAGCTCCCGGGCAGGGGCGGTCGAGCCCCAGCATTTT.

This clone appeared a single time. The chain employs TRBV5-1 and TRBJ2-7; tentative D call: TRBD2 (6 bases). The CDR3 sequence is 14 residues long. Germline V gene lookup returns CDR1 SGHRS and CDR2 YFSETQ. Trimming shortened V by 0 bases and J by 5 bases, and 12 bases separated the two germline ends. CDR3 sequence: CASSLGQGGNEQYF. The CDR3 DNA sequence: TGCGCCAGCAGCTTGGGCCAGGGAGGCAACGAGCAGTACTTC.

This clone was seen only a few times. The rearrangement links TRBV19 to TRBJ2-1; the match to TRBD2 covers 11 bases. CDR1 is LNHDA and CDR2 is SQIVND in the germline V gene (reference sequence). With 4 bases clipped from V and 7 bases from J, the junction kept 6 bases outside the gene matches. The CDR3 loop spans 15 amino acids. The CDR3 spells CASSTPGLAANEQFF. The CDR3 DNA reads TGTGCCAGTAGTACGCCGGGACTAGCGGCAAATGAGCAGTTCTTC.

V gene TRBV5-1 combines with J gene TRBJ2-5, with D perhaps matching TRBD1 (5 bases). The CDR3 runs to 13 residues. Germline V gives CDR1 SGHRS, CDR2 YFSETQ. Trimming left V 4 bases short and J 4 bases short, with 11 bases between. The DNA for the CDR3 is TGCGCCAGCAGCCCTTGGGGCCGAGAGACCCAGTACTTC. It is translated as CASSPWGRETQYF.

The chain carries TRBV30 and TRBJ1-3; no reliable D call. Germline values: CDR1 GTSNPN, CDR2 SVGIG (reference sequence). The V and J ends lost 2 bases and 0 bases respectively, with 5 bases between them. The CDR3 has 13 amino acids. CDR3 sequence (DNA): TGTGCCTGGAGTACCAGCTCTGGAAACACCATATATTTT. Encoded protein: CAWSTSSGNTIYF. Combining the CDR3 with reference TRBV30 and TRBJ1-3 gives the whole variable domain SQTIHQWPATLVQPVGSPLSLECTVEGTSNPNLYWYRQAAGRGLQLLFYSVGIGQISSEVPQNLSASRPQDRQFILSSKKLLLSDSGFYLCAWSTSSGNTIYFGEGSWLTVV.

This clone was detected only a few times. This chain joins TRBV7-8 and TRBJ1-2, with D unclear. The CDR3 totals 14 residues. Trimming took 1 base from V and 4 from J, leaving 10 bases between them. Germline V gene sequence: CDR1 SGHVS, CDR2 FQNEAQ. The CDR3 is CASSLVGGTYGYTF. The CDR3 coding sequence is TGTGCCAGCAGCTTAGTCGGAGGAACCTATGGCTACACCTTC.

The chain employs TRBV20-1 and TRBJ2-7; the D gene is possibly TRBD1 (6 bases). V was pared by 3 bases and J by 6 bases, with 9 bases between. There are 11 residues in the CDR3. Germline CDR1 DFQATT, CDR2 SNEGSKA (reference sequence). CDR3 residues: CSASPDSEQYF. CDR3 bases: TGCAGTGCTAGCCCGGACAGCGAGCAGTACTTC.

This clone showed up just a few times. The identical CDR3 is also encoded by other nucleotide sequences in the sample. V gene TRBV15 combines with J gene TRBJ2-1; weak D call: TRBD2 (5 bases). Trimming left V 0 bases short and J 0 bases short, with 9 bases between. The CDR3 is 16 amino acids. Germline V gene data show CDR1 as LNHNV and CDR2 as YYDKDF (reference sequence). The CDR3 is CATSREGGSSYNEQFF. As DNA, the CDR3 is TGTGCCACCAGCAGAGAGGGTGGGAGCTCCTACAATGAGCAGTTCTTC.

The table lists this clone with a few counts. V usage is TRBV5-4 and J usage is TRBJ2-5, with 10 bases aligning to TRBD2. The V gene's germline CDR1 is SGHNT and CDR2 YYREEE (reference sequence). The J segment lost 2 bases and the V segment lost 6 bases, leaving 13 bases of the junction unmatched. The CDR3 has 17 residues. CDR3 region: CASNRRIAGGVQETQYF. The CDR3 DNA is TGTGCCAGCAATAGGAGGATAGCGGGAGGAGTACAAGAGACCCAGTACTTC.

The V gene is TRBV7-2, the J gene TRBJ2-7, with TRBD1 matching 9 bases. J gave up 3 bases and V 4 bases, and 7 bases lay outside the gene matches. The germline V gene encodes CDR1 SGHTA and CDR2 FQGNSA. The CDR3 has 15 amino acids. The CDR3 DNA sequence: TGTGCCAGCAGCTCGTGGACAGGGGTAATCTACGAGCAGTACTTC. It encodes CASSSWTGVIYEQYF.

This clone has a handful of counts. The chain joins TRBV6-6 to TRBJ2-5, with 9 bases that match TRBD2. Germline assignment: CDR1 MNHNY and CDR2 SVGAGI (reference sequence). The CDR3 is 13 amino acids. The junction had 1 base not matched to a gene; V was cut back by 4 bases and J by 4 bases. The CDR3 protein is CASSLLAGETQYF. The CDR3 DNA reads TGTGCCAGCAGTTTACTAGCGGGAGAGACCCAGTACTTC.

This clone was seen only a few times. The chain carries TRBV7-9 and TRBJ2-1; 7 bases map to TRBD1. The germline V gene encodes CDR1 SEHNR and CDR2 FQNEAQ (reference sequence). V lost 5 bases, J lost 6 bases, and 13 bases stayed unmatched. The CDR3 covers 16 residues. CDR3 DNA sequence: TGTGCCAGCAGCACGAGGGGACAGAGGACTCTCAATGAGCAGTTCTTC. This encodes CASSTRGQRTLNEQFF.

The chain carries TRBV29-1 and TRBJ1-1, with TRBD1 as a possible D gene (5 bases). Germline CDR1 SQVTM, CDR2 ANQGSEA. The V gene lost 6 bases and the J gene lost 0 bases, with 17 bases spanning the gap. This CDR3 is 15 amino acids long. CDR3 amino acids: CSVGSGRPMNTEAFF. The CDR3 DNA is TGCAGCGTAGGCTCGGGACGGCCTATGAACACTGAAGCTTTCTTT.